What follows are 28 T cell receptor beta chains derived from one specimen sequenced in a study of regulatory T cells in long-lasting Graves disease. CDR3-region Arm-PCR and iRepertoire HTBI primers produced the TCR beta libraries. TCRdb independently ran MiXCR on the multiplex PCR reads; one entry per CDR3 protein. The sample lists roughly 700,000 distinct CDR3 sequences; 30% were seen once. The time point is: persistent/refractory GD, antithyroid drugs over 5 years with positive TRAb. Extracted RNA from PBMCs served as the source of the TCR library. The sequencing here drew on peripheral blood mononuclear cells (PBMCs), taken when the disease was refractory, from a patient treated with antithyroid drugs. The origin of the receptors is a female donor with Graves disease.

The genes are TRBV12-5 and TRBJ1-6, with D unclear. The CDR3 totals 13 residues. V was trimmed by 2 bases and J by 9 bases, leaving 8 bases between them. Germline V gene lookup returns CDR1 LGHNT and CDR2 FRNRAP. The CDR3 loop reads CASGLTSTSPLHF. CDR3 bases: TGTGCTAGTGGTTTGACTAGCACTTCACCCCTCCACTTT.

This clonotype has a count of ten or more. The gene calls are TRBV2 and TRBJ2-7, with 8 bases matching TRBD1. The CDR3 totals 15 residues. Unmatched junction bases numbered 9, after V lost 3 bases and J lost 5 bases. Germline CDR1 reads SNHLY; CDR2 reads FYNNEI. The CDR3 DNA sequence: TGTGCCAGCAGTGAGACGGACAGGGTGTTCCACGAGCAGTACTTC. Encoded protein: CASSETDRVFHEQYF.

The rearrangement joins TRBV19 to TRBJ1-6, with D possibly being TRBD1 (5 bases). Germline loops: CDR1 LNHDA, CDR2 SQIVND (reference sequence). The V end was cut by 10 bases, the J end by 3 bases, with 16 bases between. The CDR3 loop spans 15 amino acids. As DNA, the CDR3 is TGTGCCACCAATGGGGGAAGGAGCTATAATTCACCCCTCCACTTT. This encodes CATNGGRSYNSPLHF.

This clonotype was observed many times. The J gene is TRBJ1-5, the V gene TRBV12-3 or TRBV12-4; the match to TRBD1 covers 8 bases. After removal of 5 bases from V and 7 bases from J, the junction contained 7 bases not matched to a gene. The CDR3 covers 14 residues. This chain's CDR3 is CASSGQGARQPQHF. CDR3 nucleotide sequence: TGTGCCAGCAGTGGCCAGGGGGCACGGCAGCCCCAGCATTTT.

This chain links TRBV13 with TRBJ1-1; D not certain. This CDR3 region has 13 residues. The germline gives CDR1 PRHDT, CDR2 FYEKMQ (reference sequence). V dropped 0 bases and J dropped 8 bases, with 10 bases sitting between them. This chain's CDR3 is CASSLGGPREAFF. CDR3 nucleotides: TGTGCCAGCAGCTTAGGCGGACCCCGCGAAGCTTTCTTT.

The gene calls are TRBV19 and TRBJ2-3, with D possibly matching TRBD2 (6 bases). The CDR3 loop spans 14 amino acids. V was pared by 3 bases and J by 0 bases, with 7 bases between. Germline loops: CDR1 LNHDA, CDR2 SQIVND (reference sequence). Here the CDR3 reads CASSIGTSTDTQYF. The DNA of the CDR3 is TGTGCCAGTAGTATTGGGACTAGCACAGATACGCAGTATTTT.

Written as DNA, the CDR3 is TGTGCCAGCAGCGTAGGGGGGCAGAGCTCCTACGAGCAGTACTTC. This gives the protein CASSVGGQSSYEQYF. The chain recombines TRBV9 with TRBJ2-7, with D tentatively TRBD1 (6 bases). Germline loops: CDR1 SGDLS, CDR2 YYNGEE. CDR3 length equals 15 residues. V dropped 0 bases and J dropped 0 bases, with 10 bases sitting between them.

The chain uses TRBV20-1 and TRBJ1-5, with D maybe TRBD1 (6 bases). V was cut by 5 bases and J by 7 bases, with 15 bases left in between. CDR3 size: 13 residues. CDR1 is DFQATT and CDR2 is SNEGSKA in the germline V gene (reference sequence). This chain's CDR3 is CSARLQGSQPQHF. For the CDR3, the DNA is TGCAGTGCTCGCTTACAGGGAAGCCAGCCCCAGCATTTT.

This chain links TRBV28 with TRBJ1-4; D might be TRBD1 (5 bases). Germline CDR1 reads MDHEN; CDR2 reads SYDVKM. This CDR3 has 12 amino acids. Between the trimmed V and J ends, which lost 2 bases and 12 bases, there was a span of 10 bases. The CDR3 loop is CASSLRGEELFF. CDR3 in DNA: TGTGCCAGCAGTTTACGGGGCGAAGAACTGTTTTTT.

This clonotype occurred many times. V and J are TRBV30 and TRBJ1-4; D uncertain. Germline CDR1 GTSNPN, CDR2 SVGIG (reference sequence). The CDR3 covers 14 residues. Trimming stripped 5 bases from V and 5 bases from J, with 15 bases between. CDR3 sequence: CAWVHGPENEKLFF. For the CDR3, the DNA is TGTGCCTGGGTTCACGGACCGGAGAATGAAAAACTGTTTTTT.

This clonotype was detected only a few times. V is TRBV27 and J is TRBJ1-3, with a weak D call TRBD1 (6 bases). The CDR3 is 15 amino acids. The V and J ends lost 6 bases and 0 bases respectively, with 12 bases between them. Looked up from germline, CDR1 is MNHEY and CDR2 is SMNVEV (reference sequence). For the CDR3, the DNA is TGTGCCAGCAGCGTACAGGGCTACTCTGGAAACACCATATATTTT. It codes for CASSVQGYSGNTIYF.

The rearrangement joins TRBV11-2 to TRBJ1-4, with TRBD1 as a possible D gene (6 bases). This CDR3 region has 15 residues. Germline V gene sequence: CDR1 SGHAT, CDR2 FQNNGV. V lost 6 bases and J 5 bases, leaving 16 bases between the germline ends. In DNA, the CDR3 is TGTGCCAGCAGTTCCCGACAGGCGTCAAATGAAAAACTGTTTTTT. Translated, it gives CASSSRQASNEKLFF.

This clonotype was detected a few times. V usage is TRBV2 and J usage is TRBJ1-1; the match to TRBD1 covers 9 bases. Germline assignment: CDR1 SNHLY and CDR2 FYNNEI. This CDR3 has 15 residues. V lost 5 bases and J lost 5; bases outside the gene matches: 9. The CDR3 region has the DNA TGTGCCAGCAGTCCAAACAGGGGGCGCGCGACTGAAGCTTTCTTT. Translation: CASSPNRGRATEAFF.

This CDR3 reads CASSLRQGAAVGGANVLTF. The CDR3 DNA sequence: TGTGCCAGCAGCTTAAGACAGGGGGCGGCAGTAGGGGGGGCCAACGTCCTGACTTTC. The chain carries TRBV7-6 and TRBJ2-6, with 10 positions matching TRBD1. The V gene's germline CDR1 is SGHVS and CDR2 FNYEAQ. Unmatched junction bases numbered 11, after V lost 2 bases and J lost 4 bases. This CDR3 has 19 residues.

The chain combines TRBV29-1 with TRBJ2-5; 9 bases align to TRBD2. V was clipped by 5 bases and J by 4 bases; unmatched bases: 11. The CDR3 has 15 amino acids. Germline V CDR1 and CDR2: SQVTM, ANQGSEA. The CDR3, as DNA: TGCAGCGTTTCCCGTAGCGGGAGAGGGGGAGAGACCCAGTACTTC. It encodes CSVSRSGRGGETQYF.

The V and J genes are TRBV25-1 and TRBJ2-7; a weak D match, TRBD1 (6 bases). CDR3 length equals 13 residues. V lost 2 bases to trimming and J lost 6 bases, with 11 bases between them. CDR1 and CDR2 from the germline V gene are MGHDK and SYGVNS. In nucleotides, the CDR3 is TGTGCCAGCAGTGAACGGACAGTCGGCGAGCAGTACTTC. Protein: CASSERTVGEQYF.

This clonotype was detected once. The chain recombines TRBV5-6 with TRBJ2-3; no clear D. V was pared by 5 bases and J by 2 bases, with 9 bases between. Germline CDR1 SGHDT, CDR2 YYEEEE. There are 13 residues in the CDR3. CDR3 sequence: CASSTDPTDTQYF. The CDR3 DNA is TGTGCCAGCAGTACAGACCCCACAGATACGCAGTATTTT.

This clonotype appeared many times. V usage is TRBV3-1 and J usage is TRBJ1-6; the D gene is possibly TRBD1 (5 bases). The CDR3 has 15 residues. The germline CDR1 and CDR2 sequences are LGHDT and YNNKEL (reference sequence). V was shortened by 6 bases and J by 8 bases, with 17 bases between the two germline ends. Here the CDR3 reads CASRKKGLGDSPLHF. DNA of the CDR3: TGTGCCAGCAGGAAAAAGGGGTTAGGGGATTCACCCCTCCACTTT.

The sample holds a few counts of this clonotype. The chain has TRBV28 and TRBJ2-1; D is possibly TRBD2 (7 bases). The CDR3 contains 15 residues. Germline assignment: CDR1 MDHEN and CDR2 SYDVKM. V was clipped by 7 bases and J by 6 bases, with 19 bases between them. The CDR3 DNA follows: TGTGCCAGCACCCCCTGGGGGGGGGGCAGCAATGAGCAGTTCTTC. It codes for CASTPWGGGSNEQFF.

The chain carries TRBV9 and TRBJ2-7, with 7 bases matching TRBD2. V gave up 7 bases and J gave up 0 bases; unmatched junction bases: 16. This CDR3 contains 17 residues. Germline V gene data show CDR1 as SGDLS and CDR2 as YYNGEE. CDR3 residues: CASPKIPGRGSSYEQYF. The CDR3 nucleotides read TGTGCCAGCCCCAAAATACCGGGGCGGGGGAGCTCCTACGAGCAGTACTTC. The full variable domain, with the rest looked up from reference TRBV9 and TRBJ2-7, is DSGVTQTPKHLITATGQRVTLRCSPRSGDLSVYWYQQSLDQGLQFLIQYYNGEERAKGNILERFSAQQFPDLHSELNLSSLELGDSALYFCASPKIPGRGSSYEQYFGPGTRLTVT.

This sequence joins TRBV19 and TRBJ1-5; 10 nucleotides match TRBD1. The CDR3 runs to 16 residues. After removal of 5 bases from V and 6 bases from J, the junction contained 10 bases not matched to a gene. The V gene's germline CDR1 is LNHDA and CDR2 SQIVND (reference sequence). The CDR3 DNA sequence: TGTGCCAGTAGTCCCCTTGGACAGGGGGAACGTCAGCCCCAGCATTTT. This translates into CASSPLGQGERQPQHF.

This clonotype has a handful of counts. This chain links TRBV2 with TRBJ2-7, with 10 positions matching TRBD2. The CDR3 spans 14 residues. CDR1 and CDR2 (germline): SNHLY, FYNNEI. The V gene end was trimmed by 8 bases and the J gene end by 2 bases; junction bases not matched to a gene: 6. The CDR3 bases are TGTGCCAGCTTGGGACTAGCGTTAACCTACGAGCAGTACTTC. Protein: CASLGLALTYEQYF.

This clonotype was detected only a few times. V usage is TRBV20-1 and J usage is TRBJ1-2, with 9 bases that match TRBD1. Trimming took 5 bases from V and 3 from J; bases not matched to a gene: 4. CDR1 DFQATT and CDR2 SNEGSKA come from the germline V gene (reference sequence). The length of the CDR3 is 13 residues. The CDR3 reads CSASGTGYYGYTF. The CDR3 bases are TGCAGTGCTTCCGGGACAGGGTACTATGGCTACACCTTC.

This chain uses TRBV7-9 with TRBJ2-7, with D uncertain. Germline V gene data show CDR1 as SEHNR and CDR2 as FQNEAQ (reference sequence). This CDR3 spans 13 amino acids. Trimming pared 3 bases from V and 3 bases from J, leaving 9 bases between. In DNA form, the CDR3 reads TGTGCCAGCAGCTTCGCAGGTCGCTACGAGCAGTACTTC. Its protein product is CASSFAGRYEQYF.

The rearrangement links TRBV13 to TRBJ2-7, with a tentative D call TRBD1 (5 bases). From germline, CDR1 is PRHDT and CDR2 FYEKMQ (reference sequence). The CDR3 is 17 amino acids. The ends were cut back, 2 bases at V and 5 bases at J, with 22 bases in the middle. Written as DNA, the CDR3 is TGTGCCAGCAGCTTACGTAGAGCAGGGCGAGTGTATGACGAGCAGTACTTC. This encodes CASSLRRAGRVYDEQYF.

V is TRBV2 and J is TRBJ2-1; 11 bases fit TRBD2. The CDR3 extends over 16 amino acids. The V segment lost 6 bases and the J segment 1 base; nucleotides outside the gene matches: 5. Looked up from germline, CDR1 is SNHLY and CDR2 is FYNNEI. CDR3 amino acids: CASRPTSGISYNEQFF. CDR3 bases: TGTGCCAGCAGACCGACTAGCGGGATTTCCTACAATGAGCAGTTCTTC.

This clonotype was counted at least ten times. The chain has TRBV2 and TRBJ1-1; 8 nucleotides line up with TRBD1. CDR3 length equals 15 residues. The ends lost 2 bases at V and 3 bases at J; junction bases unmatched: 5. Germline values: CDR1 SNHLY, CDR2 FYNNEI. CDR3 protein: CASSESDRDDTEAFF. CDR3 in DNA: TGTGCCAGCAGTGAATCGGACAGGGACGACACTGAAGCTTTCTTT.

This chain uses TRBV5-6 with TRBJ1-5; D call uncertain. The V gene's germline CDR1 is SGHDT and CDR2 YYEEEE. The CDR3 extends over 15 amino acids. The ends were cut back, 1 base at V and 0 bases at J, with 8 bases in the middle. This chain's CDR3 is CASSLMGYSNQPQHF. CDR3 DNA sequence: TGTGCCAGCAGCTTGATGGGATATAGCAATCAGCCCCAGCATTTT.